Sequencing of this T cell receptor beta chain was carried out in a study of shared T cell receptors in the human thymus. The junction had 9 bases not matched to a gene; V was cut back by 3 bases and J by 4 bases. Germline values: CDR1 MNHEY, CDR2 SMNVEV (reference sequence). The CDR3 has 15 amino acids. The protocol was immunoSEQ multiplex PCR, while the TCRdb copy is restricted to in-frame clones and leaves out a portion. The table has approximately 490,000 clones, more than 75% seen once; the top ten hold more than 0.01%. The same sample was also studied in work on human thymus T cells.

This clonotype was obtained from a boy in the first two years of life with a congenital heart defect. Sequenced material: thymocytes. The chain recombines TRBV27 with TRBJ2-7, with 7 bases fitting TRBD1. CDR3 loop: CASSLAAGGRYEQYF. For the CDR3, the DNA is TGTGCCAGCAGTTTGGCGGCAGGGGGAAGGTACGAGCAGTACTTC.